This T cell receptor beta chain stems from a study of blood T cell repertoires in COVID-19. Study background: Material from acute and convalescent COVID-19 was sourced from the United States, Italy and Spain.

Germline V gives CDR1 LGHDT, CDR2 YNNKEL (reference sequence). This CDR3 has 17 amino acids. With 3 bases clipped from V and 5 bases from J, the junction kept 10 bases outside the gene matches. Only in-frame clones appear in the TCRdb table, and some are missing; sequencing was by immunoSEQ multiplex PCR. The table includes 30,000 to 35,000 clones, around 86% detected once. Sequencing used peripheral blood. The sequence was obtained from a man in his 70s with acute or convalescent COVID-19. The rearrangement uses TRBV3-1 (or the pseudogene TRBV3-2) and TRBJ2-7; 13 positions match TRBD2. For the CDR3, the DNA is TGTGCCAGCAGCCAGCCTACCACTAGCGGGGGGGACGACGAGCAGTACTTC. It is translated as CASSQPTTSGGDDEQYF.